This paragraph covers one TCR beta chain sequence. The data are from a study of blood T cell repertoires in COVID-19. Study in general: The cDNA or gDNA used as material had been derived from T cells, B-cell-depleted T cells, or PBMCs.

Using immunoSEQ multiplex PCR, the repertoire was profiled, and TCRdb retains in-frame clones only, with some absent. Seen here are approximately 260,000 clones, around nine tenths observed once, and the top ten hold about 2%. The trim removed 4 bases at V and 4 bases at J, leaving 8 bases unmatched. The CDR3 loop spans 18 amino acids. The germline gives CDR1 SGDLS, CDR2 YYNGEE. The chain uses TRBV9 and TRBJ2-2, with TRBD2 identical over 15 bases. The receptor was isolated from a woman aged 60-75 years who had recovered from COVID-19. The specimen sequenced was PBMCs or T cells enriched from blood (not recorded which). CDR3 sequence reads: CASSRTSGRASVTGELFF. CDR3 nucleotide sequence: TGTGCCAGCAGCAGGACTAGCGGGAGGGCCTCGGTCACCGGGGAGCTGTTTTTT. The full variable domain, completed using reference TRBV9 and TRBJ2-2, is DSGVTQTPKHLITATGQRVTLRCSPRSGDLSVYWYQQSLDQGLQFLIQYYNGEERAKGNILERFSAQQFPDLHSELNLSSLELGDSALYFCASSRTSGRASVTGELFFGEGSRLTVL.